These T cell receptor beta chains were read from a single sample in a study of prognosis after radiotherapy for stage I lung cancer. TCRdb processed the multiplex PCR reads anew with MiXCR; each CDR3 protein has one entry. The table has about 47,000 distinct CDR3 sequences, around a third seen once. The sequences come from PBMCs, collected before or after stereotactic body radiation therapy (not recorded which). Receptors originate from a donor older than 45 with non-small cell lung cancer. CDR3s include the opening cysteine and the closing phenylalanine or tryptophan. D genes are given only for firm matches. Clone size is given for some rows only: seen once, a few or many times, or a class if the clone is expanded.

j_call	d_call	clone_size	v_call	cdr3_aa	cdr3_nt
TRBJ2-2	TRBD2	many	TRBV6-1	CASTEGRAGAGELFF	TGTGCCAGCACCGAGGGGCGGGCGGGAGCCGGGGAGCTGTTTTTT
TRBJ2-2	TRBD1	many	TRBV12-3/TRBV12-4	CASSLGQITGELFF	TGTGCCAGCAGTTTGGGACAGATCACCGGGGAGCTGTTTTTT
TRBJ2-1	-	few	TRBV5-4	CASSLAPQMVAYNEQFF	TGTGCCAGCAGCTTGGCCCCACAGATGGTTGCCTACAATGAGCAGTTCTTC
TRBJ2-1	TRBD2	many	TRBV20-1	CSARGTSLPGYNEQFF	TGCAGTGCTAGAGGGACTAGTCTCCCAGGGTACAATGAGCAGTTCTTC
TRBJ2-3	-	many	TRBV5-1	CASSLGSAEGGTDTQYF	TGCGCCAGCAGCTTGGGGTCGGCTGAAGGTGGCACAGATACGCAGTATTTT
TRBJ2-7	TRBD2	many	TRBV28	CASSFSGRYEQYF	TGTGCCAGCAGTTTCTCCGGGAGGTACGAGCAGTACTTC
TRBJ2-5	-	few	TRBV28	CASSRPLETQYF	TGTGCCAGCAGTCGCCCCTTGGAGACCCAGTACTTC
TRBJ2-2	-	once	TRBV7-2	CASILIVQSRGELFF	TGTGCCAGCATCTTAATTGTCCAGAGTCGAGGGGAGCTGTTTTTT
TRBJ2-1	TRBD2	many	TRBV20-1	CSAGAGTSGRF	TGCAGTGCTGGCGCCGGGACTAGCGGGAGATTC
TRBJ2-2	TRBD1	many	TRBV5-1	CASSGQGTSGELFF	TGCGCCAGTTCGGGACAGGGGACTAGCGGGGAGCTGTTTTTT
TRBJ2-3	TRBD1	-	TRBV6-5	CASSYRGRGDTQYF	TGTGCCAGCAGTTACAGGGGGCGAGGTGATACGCAGTATTTT
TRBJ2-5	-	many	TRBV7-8	CASSLVLGPQETQYF	TGTGCCAGCAGCTTAGTTTTAGGACCTCAAGAGACCCAGTACTTC
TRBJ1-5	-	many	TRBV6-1	CASSAFGDQPQHF	TGTGCCAGCTCCGCGTTTGGGGATCAGCCCCAGCATTTT
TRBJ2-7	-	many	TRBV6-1	CASGVFGGYEQYF	TGTGCCAGCGGGGTATTTGGGGGATACGAGCAGTACTTC
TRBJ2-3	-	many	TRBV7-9	CASSLRVGSTDTQYF	TGTGCCAGCAGCCTCCGGGTCGGGAGCACAGATACGCAGTATTTT
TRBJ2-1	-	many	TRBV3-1	CASSPWRPGSYNEQFF	TGTGCCAGCAGCCCCTGGAGGCCAGGCTCCTACAATGAGCAGTTCTTC
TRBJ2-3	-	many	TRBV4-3	CASSQDLAFLPDTQYF	TGCGCCAGCAGCCAAGATCTTGCATTTTTGCCAGATACGCAGTATTTT